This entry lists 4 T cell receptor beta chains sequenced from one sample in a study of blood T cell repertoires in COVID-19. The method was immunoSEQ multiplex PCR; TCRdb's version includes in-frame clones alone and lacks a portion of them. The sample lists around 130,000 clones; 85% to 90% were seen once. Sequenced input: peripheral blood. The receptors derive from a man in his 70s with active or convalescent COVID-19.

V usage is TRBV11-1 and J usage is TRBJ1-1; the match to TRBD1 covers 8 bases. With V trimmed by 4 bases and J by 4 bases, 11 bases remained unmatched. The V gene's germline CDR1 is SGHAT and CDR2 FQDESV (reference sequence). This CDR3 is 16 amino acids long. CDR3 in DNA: TGTGCCAGCAGCTCACGGACAGGGTCAGGCGGCACTGAAGCTTTCTTT. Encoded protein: CASSSRTGSGGTEAFF.

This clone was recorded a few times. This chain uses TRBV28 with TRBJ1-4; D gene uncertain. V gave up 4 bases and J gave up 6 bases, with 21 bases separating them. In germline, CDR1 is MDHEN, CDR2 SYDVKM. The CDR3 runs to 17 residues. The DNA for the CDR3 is TGTGCCAGCAGTTCTTTTGCGGATCAGGAGGGTTATGAAAAACTGTTTTTT. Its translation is CASSSFADQEGYEKLFF.

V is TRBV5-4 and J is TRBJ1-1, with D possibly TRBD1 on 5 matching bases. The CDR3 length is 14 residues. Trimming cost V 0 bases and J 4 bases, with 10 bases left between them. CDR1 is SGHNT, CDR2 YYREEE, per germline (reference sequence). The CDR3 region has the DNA TGTGCCAGCAGCTTGGACAGGTGGAGCACTGAAGCTTTCTTT. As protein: CASSLDRWSTEAFF.

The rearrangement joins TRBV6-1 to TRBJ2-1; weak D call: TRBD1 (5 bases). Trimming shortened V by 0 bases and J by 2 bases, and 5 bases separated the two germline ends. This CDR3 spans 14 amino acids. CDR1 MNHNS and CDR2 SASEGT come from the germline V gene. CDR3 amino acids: CASSEATAYNEQFF. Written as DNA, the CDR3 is TGTGCCAGCAGTGAAGCGACAGCCTACAATGAGCAGTTCTTC.